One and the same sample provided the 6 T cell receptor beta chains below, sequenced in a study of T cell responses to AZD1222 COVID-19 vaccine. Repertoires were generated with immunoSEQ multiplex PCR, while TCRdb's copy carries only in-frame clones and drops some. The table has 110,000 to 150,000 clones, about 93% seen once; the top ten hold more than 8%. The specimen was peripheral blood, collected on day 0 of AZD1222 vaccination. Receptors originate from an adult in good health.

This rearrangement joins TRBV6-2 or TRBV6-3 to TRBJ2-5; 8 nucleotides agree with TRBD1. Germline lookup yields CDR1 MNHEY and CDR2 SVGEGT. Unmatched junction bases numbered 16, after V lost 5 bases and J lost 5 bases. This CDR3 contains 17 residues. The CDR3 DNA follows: TGTGCCAGCAGTCCCGACAGGGGCGCTTTGTTTACGGAGACCCAGTACTTC. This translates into CASSPDRGALFTETQYF.

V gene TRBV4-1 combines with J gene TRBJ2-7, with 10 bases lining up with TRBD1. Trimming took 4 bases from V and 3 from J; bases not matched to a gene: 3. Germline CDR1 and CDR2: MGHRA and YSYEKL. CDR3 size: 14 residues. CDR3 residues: CASSPGQGSYEQYF. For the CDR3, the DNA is TGCGCCAGCAGCCCGGGACAGGGGAGCTACGAGCAGTACTTC.

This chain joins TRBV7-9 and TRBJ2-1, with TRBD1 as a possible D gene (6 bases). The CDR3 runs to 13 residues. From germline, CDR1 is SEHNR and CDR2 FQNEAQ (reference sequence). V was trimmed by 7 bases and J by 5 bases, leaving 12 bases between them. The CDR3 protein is CASNGQPNNEQFF. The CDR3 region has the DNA TGTGCCAGCAACGGACAGCCGAACAATGAGCAGTTCTTC.

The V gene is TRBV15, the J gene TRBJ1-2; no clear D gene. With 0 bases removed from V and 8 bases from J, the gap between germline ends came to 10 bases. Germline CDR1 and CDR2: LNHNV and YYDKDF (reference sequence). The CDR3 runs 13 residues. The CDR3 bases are TGTGCCACCAGCAGAGATAGTGTGGGAGGCTACACCTTC. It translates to CATSRDSVGGYTF. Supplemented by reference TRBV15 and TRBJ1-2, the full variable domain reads DAMVIQNPRYQVTQFGKPVTLSCSQTLNHNVMYWYQQKSSQAPKLLFHYYDKDFNNEADTPDNFQSRRPNTSFCFLDIRSPGLGDTAMYLCATSRDSVGGYTFGSGTRLTVV.

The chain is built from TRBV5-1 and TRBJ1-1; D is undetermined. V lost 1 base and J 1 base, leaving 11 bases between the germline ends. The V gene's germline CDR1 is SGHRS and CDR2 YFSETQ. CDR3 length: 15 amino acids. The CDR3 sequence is CASSLPGTANTEAFF. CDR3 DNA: TGCGCCAGCAGCTTGCCAGGTACGGCGAACACTGAAGCTTTCTTT.

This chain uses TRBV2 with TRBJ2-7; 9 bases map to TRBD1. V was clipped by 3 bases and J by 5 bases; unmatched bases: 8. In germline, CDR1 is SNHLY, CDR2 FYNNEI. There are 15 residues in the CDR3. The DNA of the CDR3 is TGTGCCAGCAGTGAGTTGAGGACAGGGGACGACGAGCAGTACTTC. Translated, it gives CASSELRTGDDEQYF.